This T cell receptor beta chain is drawn from a study of T-cell reconstitution after alpha-beta-depleted transplantation in children. This CDR3 is 16 amino acids long. Looked up from germline, CDR1 is SGHRS and CDR2 is YFSETQ. The V end was cut by 0 bases, the J end by 4 bases, with 14 bases between. This clonotype was counted between two and nine times. Unique molecular identifiers were used to barcode this TCRbeta library. TCRdb re-called the PCR reads with MiXCR, one entry per CDR3 protein. Among a few hundred thousand distinct CDR3 sequences, 25% to 30% were seen once, and the ten largest hold 30% to 45%.

The input for sequencing was PBMCs, taken before TCRalphabeta/CD19-depleted stem cell transplant. This TCR was recovered from a boy under two years old with Wiskott-Aldrich syndrome, due to receive a stem cell transplant. The gene calls are TRBV5-1 and TRBJ2-1; a possible D gene is TRBD2 (5 bases). The CDR3 coding sequence is TGCGCCAGCAGCTTGGGGGAGCGGATGGGTTACAATGAGCAGTTCTTC. Its protein product is CASSLGERMGYNEQFF.